This TCR beta chain was captured by sequencing in a study of T cell repertoires in cytomegalovirus infection. Turning to the study itself: Based on public TCR beta signatures, there were indications of CMV infection and of a matching HLA type. Study-wide findings and caveats: The ex vivo response was dominated by HLA-C-restricted CMV-specific TCR beta clonotypes. CMV carriers having the relevant HLA were flagged by cumulative public TCR beta family frequency.

TCRdb processed the reads anew with MiXCR; each CDR3 protein has one entry. The repertoire has approximately 490,000 distinct CDR3 sequences, approximately 10% of them found once; the top ten carry more than 8.5%. This clonotype was picked up a small number of times. Antigen specificity is unknown. The sequencing input was PBMCs. The TCR originated in a human donor in good health (CMV status not recorded). Some clones in this sample may be carry-over from other donors' samples.

CDR3 nucleotide sequence: TGCGCCAGCAGCTTGGCCTCGGGAGATAGTGAAGCTTTCTTT. Translated, it gives CASSLASGDSEAFF. This chain links TRBV5-1 with TRBJ1-1; D is undetermined. In germline, CDR1 is SGHRS, CDR2 YFSETQ. V was pared by 0 bases and J by 7 bases, with 13 bases between. The CDR3 has 14 residues.